The 32 T cell receptor beta chains given below trace back to one sample, sequenced in a study of cytomegalovirus exposure and HLA in healthy donors. Use of 60 Vbeta and 13 Jbeta primers characterized the PCR. Here immunoSEQ multiplex PCR was the method, and the copy in TCRdb shows in-frame clones only, minus some. The top ten hold approximately 2.9% of the sample, which has 140,000 to 150,000 clones, around three quarters seen once. Sequenced input: PBMCs. The receptors derive from a man aged 35 to 55 in good health and CMV-seropositive.

This clone was seen only a few times. The chain has TRBV18 and TRBJ2-7; D unclear. This CDR3 region has 13 residues. Germline V gene sequence: CDR1 KGHSH, CDR2 LQKENI. Trimming cost V 2 bases and J 2 bases, with 7 bases left between them. CDR3 nucleotide sequence: TGTGCCAGCTCACCAGCAGATACCTACGAGCAGTACTTC. Translating it yields CASSPADTYEQYF.

This chain connects TRBV9 to TRBJ2-2; 10 positions agree with TRBD1. CDR3 length: 16 amino acids. From germline, CDR1 is SGDLS and CDR2 YYNGEE. The trim removed 3 bases at V and 6 bases at J, leaving 8 bases unmatched. The CDR3 nucleotides are TGTGCCAGCAGCGCTGGGGGACAGGGGTACTCCGGGGAGCTGTTTTTT. Protein product: CASSAGGQGYSGELFF.

V usage is TRBV15 and J usage is TRBJ2-7, with 7 positions matching TRBD2. V lost 5 bases and J lost 4; bases outside the gene matches: 5. Germline loops: CDR1 LNHNV, CDR2 YYDKDF (reference sequence). The CDR3 loop spans 13 amino acids. CDR3 residues: CATSGERGYEQYF. CDR3 sequence (DNA): TGTGCCACCAGCGGTGAGCGGGGTTACGAGCAGTACTTC.

The gene calls are TRBV10-3 and TRBJ1-3; TRBD1 matches at 7 bases. V was clipped by 8 bases and J by 0 bases; unmatched bases: 7. The CDR3 is 15 residues long. The V gene's germline CDR1 is ENHRY and CDR2 SYGVKD. The CDR3 bases are TGTGCCATCTCACAGGGGTCCATCTCTGGAAACACCATATATTTT. The encoded protein is CAISQGSISGNTIYF.

The chain uses TRBV4-1 and TRBJ2-1; TRBD2 matches at 8 bases. The CDR3 extends over 16 amino acids. Trimming at V came to 0 bases and at J to 7 bases, leaving 8 bases not matched to a gene. Germline CDR1 is MGHRA and CDR2 is YSYEKL. In DNA, the CDR3 is TGCGCCAGCAGCCAAGAGATAGCGAGCGGGGGAAATGAGCAGTTCTTC. Its protein is CASSQEIASGGNEQFF.

The chain employs TRBV9 and TRBJ2-2, with TRBD2 as a possible D gene (5 bases). The V gene's germline CDR1 is SGDLS and CDR2 YYNGEE. The germline V and J ends were trimmed by 4 bases and 5 bases, with 15 bases remaining between them. This CDR3 has 15 amino acids. The CDR3: CASSSSGGRTGELFF. DNA for the CDR3: TGTGCCAGCAGCTCTTCTGGCGGGCGAACCGGGGAGCTGTTTTTT.

The CDR3 sequence: CAISDIHQPQHF. DNA of the CDR3: TGTGCCATCTCGGACATACATCAGCCCCAGCATTTT. The chain carries TRBV10-3 and TRBJ1-5, with a possible D match to TRBD1 (5 bases). The CDR3 is 12 residues long. V was cut by 8 bases and J by 5 bases, with 10 bases left in between. Germline-derived CDR1 and CDR2 are ENHRY and SYGVKD.

This chain connects TRBV27 to TRBJ1-5; D may be TRBD1 (5 bases). This CDR3 is built from 15 residues. Per the germline V gene, CDR1 is MNHEY and CDR2 is SMNVEV (reference sequence). Trimming took off 3 bases at V and 5 bases at J, with 14 bases between the two ends. The CDR3 here is CASSLAGGTYQPQHF. The CDR3 bases are TGTGCCAGCAGTTTGGCCGGCGGGACCTATCAGCCCCAGCATTTT.

The CDR3 nucleotides read TGTGCCAGCAGCCAATGGGGGGGAAACTATGGCTACACCTTC. Amino acid sequence: CASSQWGGNYGYTF. The chain employs TRBV5-6 and TRBJ1-2, with D possibly TRBD1 on 5 matching bases. V was trimmed by 4 bases and J by 2 bases, leaving 12 bases between them. The CDR3 has 14 amino acids. From germline, CDR1 is SGHDT and CDR2 YYEEEE.

The chain uses TRBV18 and TRBJ2-5; TRBD1 matches at 7 bases. From germline, CDR1 is KGHSH and CDR2 LQKENI. V shed 3 bases and J 2 bases; nucleotides not matched to a gene: 6. CDR3 length: 15 residues. The CDR3: CASSPQRQGQETQYF. CDR3 sequence (DNA): TGTGCCAGCTCACCGCAGAGACAGGGTCAAGAGACCCAGTACTTC.

This chain links TRBV27 with TRBJ1-1, with D uncertain. The V end was cut by 1 base, the J end by 1 base, with 7 bases between. The CDR3 consists of 14 residues. The germline V gene has CDR1 MNHEY and CDR2 SMNVEV (reference sequence). The CDR3 bases are TGTGCCAGCAGTTTATGGGCAGGGAACACTGAAGCTTTCTTT. This encodes CASSLWAGNTEAFF.

The chain has TRBV30 and TRBJ1-5, with a tentative D call TRBD1 (5 bases). CDR1 and CDR2 (germline): GTSNPN, SVGIG (reference sequence). Trimming removed 0 bases from V and 6 bases from J, with 9 bases in between. This CDR3 region has 13 residues. The CDR3 protein is CAWSVLDSQPQHF. The CDR3 DNA reads TGTGCCTGGAGTGTACTCGACAGTCAGCCCCAGCATTTT. Together with reference TRBV30 and TRBJ1-5, the CDR3 gives the full variable domain: SQTIHQWPATLVQPVGSPLSLECTVEGTSNPNLYWYRQAAGRGLQLLFYSVGIGQISSEVPQNLSASRPQDRQFILSSKKLLLSDSGFYLCAWSVLDSQPQHFGDGTRLSIL.

This sequence joins TRBV6-5 and TRBJ2-3; D is ambiguous. This CDR3 is built from 11 residues. Germline CDR1 MNHEY, CDR2 SVGAGI. Trimming left V 4 bases short and J 8 bases short, with 7 bases between. Here the CDR3 reads CASSSSRTQYF. Here the CDR3 DNA reads TGTGCCAGCAGTTCGTCCCGTACGCAGTATTTT.

This chain connects TRBV27 to TRBJ2-7; D perhaps matches TRBD1 (6 bases). V was pared by 8 bases and J by 2 bases, with 22 bases between. This CDR3 contains 16 residues. The germline V gene encodes CDR1 MNHEY and CDR2 SMNVEV (reference sequence). CDR3 loop: CASVDRDRTPTYEQYF. CDR3 sequence (DNA): TGTGCCAGCGTTGATAGAGACAGGACGCCGACCTACGAGCAGTACTTC.

Regarding this clone: Other DNA sequences of this sample code for an identical CDR3. The chain carries TRBV7-3 and TRBJ2-2, with TRBD1 as a possible D gene (8 bases). CDR3 size: 16 residues. V was cut by 5 bases and J by 5 bases, with 18 bases left in between. In germline, CDR1 is SGHTA, CDR2 FQGTGA. The CDR3 coding sequence is TGTGCCAGCAGCCTGGGGGGGCAGGGGGCGACCGGGGAGCTGTTTTTT. The encoded protein is CASSLGGQGATGELFF.

The chain employs TRBV9 and TRBJ2-5; D unresolved. V shed 0 bases and J shed 1 base, with 13 bases lying between them. The CDR3 has 16 amino acids. CDR1 is SGDLS and CDR2 is YYNGEE in the germline V gene. DNA for the CDR3: TGTGCCAGCAGCGTAGTTGGCCTGGGCCCCCAAGAGACCCAGTACTTC. This translates into CASSVVGLGPQETQYF.

The genes are TRBV10-3 and TRBJ2-7; D might be TRBD1 (6 bases). The CDR3 consists of 14 residues. Trimming left V 6 bases short and J 4 bases short, with 16 bases between. Germline CDR1 reads ENHRY; CDR2 reads SYGVKD. CDR3 coding DNA: TGTGCCATCAGCCCTAGGACAGAGACTTACGAGCAGTACTTC. Protein sequence: CAISPRTETYEQYF.

The chain is built from TRBV27 and TRBJ2-7; D may be TRBD1 (6 bases). The ends were cut back, 5 bases at V and 0 bases at J, with 11 bases in the middle. The CDR3 loop spans 14 amino acids. Germline V gives CDR1 MNHEY, CDR2 SMNVEV (reference sequence). CDR3: CASSADRNSYEQYF. The DNA of the CDR3 is TGTGCCAGCAGTGCCGACAGGAACTCCTACGAGCAGTACTTC.

This chain uses TRBV4-3 with TRBJ2-1, with 7 bases matching TRBD2. The germline V gene has CDR1 LGHNA and CDR2 YSLEER. This CDR3 has 14 amino acids. Unmatched junction bases numbered 0, after V lost 4 bases and J lost 0 bases. CDR3 bases: TGCGCCAGCAGCCGGACTAGCTCCTACAATGAGCAGTTCTTC. This translates into CASSRTSSYNEQFF.

The genes are TRBV7-8 and TRBJ2-2; a weak D match, TRBD2 (6 bases). In germline, CDR1 is SGHVS, CDR2 FQNEAQ. V shed 1 base and J shed 2 bases, with 14 bases lying between them. The CDR3 is 17 amino acids. Here the CDR3 reads CASSLEPGLPNTGELFF. The CDR3 DNA follows: TGTGCCAGCAGCTTAGAGCCGGGACTTCCCAACACCGGGGAGCTGTTTTTT.

This chain uses TRBV7-9 with TRBJ1-4; 7 positions match TRBD1. Per the germline V gene, CDR1 is SEHNR and CDR2 is FQNEAQ (reference sequence). The CDR3 totals 14 residues. V was pared by 10 bases and J by 5 bases, with 10 bases of the junction left unmatched. The CDR3: CATTRDSRNEKLFF. In DNA form, the CDR3 reads TGTGCCACTACGAGGGACAGCAGGAATGAAAAACTGTTTTTT.

The chain joins TRBV20-1 to TRBJ2-7, with no clear D. CDR3 length equals 10 residues. Germline V gene sequence: CDR1 DFQATT, CDR2 SNEGSKA (reference sequence). With 5 bases removed from V and 2 bases from J, the gap between germline ends came to 4 bases. CDR3 loop: CSAFTYEQYF. CDR3 nucleotides: TGCAGTGCTTTTACCTACGAGCAGTACTTC.

The CDR3 coding sequence is TGTGCCATCAGTGAGACGGGATCTGGAAACACCATATATTTT. Amino acid sequence: CAISETGSGNTIYF. The V gene is TRBV10-3, the J gene TRBJ1-3; D is unclear. The CDR3 runs to 14 residues. Trimming left V 2 bases short and J 1 base short, with 6 bases between. Germline lookup yields CDR1 ENHRY and CDR2 SYGVKD.

To note about this clone: The junction departs from germline at one end; a sequencing error may be responsible. The chain couples TRBV7-9 to TRBJ1-1, with 8 bases fitting TRBD1. CDR3 size: 15 residues. Per the germline V gene, CDR1 is SEHNR and CDR2 is FQNEAQ (reference sequence). Written as DNA, the CDR3 is TGTTCCAGCATGACAGGGGCCTCTGGCGGGGCTGAAGCTTTCTTT. Its translation: CSSMTGASGGAEAFF.

The chain has TRBV19 and TRBJ2-2; TRBD2 is a possible D gene (6 bases). The germline V gene encodes CDR1 LNHDA and CDR2 SQIVND (reference sequence). This CDR3 has 14 residues. V was cut by 1 base and J by 5 bases, with 8 bases left in between. The CDR3 DNA is TGTGCCAGTAGTATAGGCGGGGTTACCGGGGAGCTGTTTTTT. Translated: CASSIGGVTGELFF. Together with reference TRBV19 and TRBJ2-2, the CDR3 gives the full variable domain: DGGITQSPKYLFRKEGQNVTLSCEQNLNHDAMYWYRQDPGQGLRLIYYSQIVNDFQKGDIAEGYSVSREKKESFPLTVTSAQKNPTAFYLCASSIGGVTGELFFGEGSRLTVL.

The genes are TRBV27 and TRBJ2-3, with a weak D call TRBD1 (6 bases). The CDR3 runs 14 residues. The V and J ends lost 8 bases and 1 base respectively, with 13 bases between them. CDR1 and CDR2 (germline): MNHEY, SMNVEV (reference sequence). CDR3 nucleotide sequence: TGTGCCAGCCGTCAGGGGCACGGCACAGATACGCAGTATTTT. This sequence encodes CASRQGHGTDTQYF.

About this clone itself: Relative to the germline gene, one junction end is altered; a read error may explain this. The chain carries TRBV27 and TRBJ2-7; TRBD1 matches at 7 bases. The CDR3 is 14 residues long. Germline values: CDR1 MNHEY, CDR2 SMNVEV (reference sequence). The CDR3 bases are TGTGCCAGCAGTATATCGGGACAGCCCTACGAGCAGTACTTC. The encoded protein is CASSISGQPYEQYF.

The chain carries TRBV19 and TRBJ1-5; 7 nucleotides agree with TRBD1. Per the germline V gene, CDR1 is LNHDA and CDR2 is SQIVND (reference sequence). The CDR3 has 14 amino acids. V lost 6 bases to trimming and J lost 5 bases; unmatched junction nucleotides: 7. The CDR3 sequence: CASSRGQQYQPQHF. In DNA, the CDR3 is TGTGCCAGTAGCAGGGGACAGCAATATCAGCCCCAGCATTTT.

The chain is built from TRBV4-2 and TRBJ2-3; D ambiguous. There are 15 residues in the CDR3. Trimming stripped 3 bases from V and 3 bases from J, with 13 bases between. CDR1 and CDR2 (germline): LGHNA, YNFKEQ. The DNA for the CDR3 is TGTGCCAGCAGCCACGCAGACGACGGGACAGATACGCAGTATTTT. This sequence encodes CASSHADDGTDTQYF.

The chain joins TRBV4-2 to TRBJ1-1; tentative D call: TRBD1 (5 bases). CDR1 LGHNA and CDR2 YNFKEQ come from the germline V gene. The CDR3 runs 19 residues. V dropped 0 bases and J dropped 1 base, with 21 bases sitting between them. The CDR3 protein is CASSQETVAGLGQNTEAFF. The CDR3, as DNA: TGTGCCAGCAGCCAAGAAACCGTGGCAGGGCTAGGGCAGAACACTGAAGCTTTCTTT.

The chain is built from TRBV11-2 and TRBJ2-5; D is possibly TRBD2 (5 bases). V was trimmed by 2 bases and J by 4 bases, leaving 17 bases between them. CDR3 length equals 16 residues. The germline V gene has CDR1 SGHAT and CDR2 FQNNGV. CDR3 residues: CASSLHERSKLETQYF. As DNA, the CDR3 is TGTGCCAGCAGCTTACATGAGCGGAGTAAGCTAGAGACCCAGTACTTC.

The chain uses TRBV9 and TRBJ2-2; TRBD1 matches 8 bases. Losses at the gene ends were 3 bases for V and 3 bases for J; bases not matched to a gene: 4. This CDR3 is 15 amino acids long. Germline V gene lookup returns CDR1 SGDLS and CDR2 YYNGEE. For the CDR3, the DNA is TGTGCCAGCAGCGCACGGACAGGGTACACCGGGGAGCTGTTTTTT. It yields the protein CASSARTGYTGELFF.